The source of this T cell receptor beta chain is a study of blood T cell repertoires in COVID-19. Study processing details: Amplification with reference gene primers provided the estimates of nucleated cell counts. The data were produced by immunoSEQ multiplex PCR, yet TCRdb's version contains in-frame clones alone and is incomplete. V and J calls and clone size are those listed in that table; D and trimming were worked out from the DNA. The sample lists about 250,000 clones, 70% to 90% seen once, with roughly 1.6% in the top ten. Germline CDR1 ENHRY, CDR2 SYGVKD. With V trimmed by 6 bases and J by 0 bases, 5 bases remained unmatched. The CDR3 has 15 residues.

The specimen sequenced was PBMCs or T cells enriched from blood (not recorded which). The source is a woman between 50 and 59 years old who had recovered from COVID-19. V and J are TRBV10-3 and TRBJ2-7, with 10 bases lining up with TRBD1. CDR3 region: CAIRSDRGSSYEQYF. In nucleotides, the CDR3 is TGTGCCATCAGATCGGACAGGGGGAGCTCCTACGAGCAGTACTTC.